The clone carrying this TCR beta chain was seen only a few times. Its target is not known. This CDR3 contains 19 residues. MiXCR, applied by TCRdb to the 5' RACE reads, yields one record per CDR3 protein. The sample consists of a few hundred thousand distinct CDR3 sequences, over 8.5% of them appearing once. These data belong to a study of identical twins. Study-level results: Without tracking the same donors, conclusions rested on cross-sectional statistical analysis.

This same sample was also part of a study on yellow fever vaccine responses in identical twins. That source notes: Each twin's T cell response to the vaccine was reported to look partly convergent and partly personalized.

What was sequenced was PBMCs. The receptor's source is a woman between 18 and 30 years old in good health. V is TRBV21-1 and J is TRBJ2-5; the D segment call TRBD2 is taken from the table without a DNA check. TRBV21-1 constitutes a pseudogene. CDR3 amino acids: CASSPHPSQGLAGLETQYF. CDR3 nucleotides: TGTGCCAGCAGCCCCCATCCCTCTCAAGGACTAGCGGGGCTAGAGACCCAGTACTTC.